This T cell receptor (beta chain) was captured in a study of cytomegalovirus exposure and HLA in healthy donors. V was shortened by 7 bases and J by 5 bases, with 14 bases between the two germline ends. This CDR3 has 13 residues. Germline V gene data show CDR1 as SGHVS and CDR2 as FNYEAQ. This table comes from immunoSEQ multiplex PCR, and its TCRdb copy is limited to in-frame clones, with some not included. The sample includes under 200,000 clones, roughly 82% of them seen just once. This clonotype was sampled from a man younger than 30 in good health and CMV-seropositive. The sequenced sample consisted of PBMCs. V gene TRBV7-6 combines with J gene TRBJ2-5; weak D call: TRBD2 (5 bases). In DNA, the CDR3 is TGTGCCAGCACCTCCGTCCGAGGGGAGACCCAGTACTTC. Its protein product is CASTSVRGETQYF.